The 9 T cell receptor beta chains below were found in one sample sequenced in a study of CD8 T cells in ankylosing spondylitis. Via MiXCR, TCRdb re-called the 5' RACE reads, giving one row per CDR3 protein. The sample has around 130,000 distinct CDR3 sequences; 6% to 8.5% are singletons. What was sequenced was blood, either unsorted or a sorted T cell fraction (not recorded which). Receptor source: a male donor with ankylosing spondylitis or in good health (not recorded which).

In this sample, this clonotype turned up many times. The rearrangement links TRBV5-1 to TRBJ2-3; D remains ambiguous. CDR3 length: 15 amino acids. Per the germline V gene, CDR1 is SGHRS and CDR2 is YFSETQ. V lost 0 bases, J lost 0 bases, and 8 bases lay in between. CDR3 nucleotides: TGCGCCAGCAGCTTGGGCAGATCTAGCACAGATACGCAGTATTTT. This codes for CASSLGRSSTDTQYF.

This clonotype has at least ten counts. CDR3 nucleotides: TGTGCCATCAGTGAGGGTTACTACGAGCAGTACTTC. Translation gives CAISEGYYEQYF. The chain is built from TRBV10-3 and TRBJ2-7; D uncertain. This CDR3 is built from 12 residues. V lost 2 bases to trimming and J lost 3 bases, with 5 bases between them. Germline V gene lookup returns CDR1 ENHRY and CDR2 SYGVKD.

This clonotype was found many times. CDR3 sequence reads: CASSSQNYGYTF. The CDR3 nucleotides are TGTGCCAGCAGCTCCCAGAACTATGGCTACACCTTC. The gene calls are TRBV9 and TRBJ1-2; D is ambiguous. Trimming cost V 4 bases and J 2 bases, with 6 bases left between them. The length of the CDR3 is 12 residues. Germline CDR1 SGDLS, CDR2 YYNGEE.

This clonotype appeared many times. V gene TRBV4-1 combines with J gene TRBJ2-2; TRBD1 aligns across 10 bases. The CDR3 extends over 20 amino acids. Germline V gene data show CDR1 as MGHRA and CDR2 as YSYEKL. V dropped 2 bases and J dropped 0; count of bases not matched to a gene: 12. The CDR3 sequence: CASSQYPRQGAVSNTGELFF. DNA for the CDR3: TGCGCCAGCAGCCAATATCCTCGACAGGGGGCGGTTTCGAACACCGGGGAGCTGTTTTTT.

The chain combines TRBV7-6 with TRBJ1-6, with D maybe TRBD1 (5 bases). With 3 bases removed from V and 9 bases from J, the gap between germline ends came to 15 bases. The CDR3 has 15 amino acids. The germline CDR1 and CDR2 sequences are SGHVS and FNYEAQ. CDR3 sequence reads: CASSFIRAFGSPLHF. The CDR3, as DNA: TGTGCCAGCAGCTTTATCAGGGCGTTTGGTTCACCCCTCCACTTT.

This clonotype was seen at least ten times. This sequence joins TRBV20-1 and TRBJ2-5; 8 bases line up with TRBD2. This CDR3 is built from 16 residues. The V gene's germline CDR1 is DFQATT and CDR2 SNEGSKA (reference sequence). V was clipped by 4 bases and J by 2 bases; unmatched bases: 12. The CDR3 loop reads CSATPGRGLPQETQYF. In DNA form, the CDR3 reads TGCAGTGCTACCCCCGGGAGGGGACTACCTCAAGAGACCCAGTACTTC.

This clonotype showed up many times. The rearrangement uses TRBV19 and TRBJ2-7; D may match TRBD1 or TRBD2 (5 bases each). CDR3 length: 14 amino acids. Trimming stripped 8 bases from V and 0 bases from J, with 14 bases between. The germline gives CDR1 LNHDA, CDR2 SQIVND (reference sequence). DNA of the CDR3: TGTGCCAGTCGAAGGGACGGATCCTCCTACGAGCAGTACTTC. Its protein is CASRRDGSSYEQYF.

The table lists this clonotype with many counts. The chain combines TRBV10-3 with TRBJ2-7, with 7 bases aligning to TRBD2. V gave up 6 bases and J gave up 0 bases; unmatched junction bases: 5. The CDR3 totals 14 residues. In germline, CDR1 is ENHRY, CDR2 SYGVKD. CDR3 amino acids: CAIRHGTNSYEQYF. The CDR3 DNA sequence: TGTGCCATCAGGCACGGGACTAACTCCTACGAGCAGTACTTC.

This clonotype was recorded many times. This chain connects TRBV5-1 to TRBJ1-3; D gene unclear. Germline lookup yields CDR1 SGHRS and CDR2 YFSETQ. V lost 0 bases and J lost 4, with 5 bases in between. This CDR3 is 13 amino acids long. CDR3 DNA sequence: TGCGCCAGCAGCTTGGTGTTCGGAAACACCATATATTTT. It translates to CASSLVFGNTIYF. Supplemented by reference TRBV5-1 and TRBJ1-3, the full variable domain reads KAGVTQTPRYLIKTRGQQVTLSCSPISGHRSVSWYQQTPGQGLQFLFEYFSETQRNKGNFPGRFSGRQFSNSRSEMNVSTLELGDSALYLCASSLVFGNTIYFGEGSWLTVV.